These 32 T cell receptor beta chains were sequenced from one sample in a study of memory CD4+ T cells and cytomegalovirus serostatus. The assay was immunoSEQ multiplex PCR, and TCRdb's table has in-frame clones only and misses some. This repertoire shows 61,000 or so clones, about three quarters found once; its top ten account for over 0.4%. The sort gate was single viable CD3+CD4+CD8-CD45RO+ cells for memory CD4+ T cells. The material sequenced was memory CD4+ T cells from blood. The receptors were gathered from an adult in good health and CMV-seronegative. Some clones in this sample may be carry-over from other donors' samples.

V is TRBV6-5 and J is TRBJ1-1, with D uncertain. Trimming cost V 5 bases and J 3 bases, with 13 bases left between them. The CDR3 extends over 14 amino acids. Germline CDR1 and CDR2: MNHEY and SVGAGI. The CDR3 region has the DNA TGTGCCAGCAGTAGGGAAGGGCGGGACACTGAAGCTTTCTTT. It is translated as CASSREGRDTEAFF.

The chain has TRBV7-2 and TRBJ1-2; 8 bases are shared with TRBD1. J was trimmed by 2 bases and V by 2 bases; bases with no gene match: 1. Per the germline V gene, CDR1 is SGHTA and CDR2 is FQGNSA. This CDR3 comprises 14 residues. The CDR3 nucleotides are TGTGCCAGCAGCTTACAGGGGGCCAACTATGGCTACACCTTC. Translation gives CASSLQGANYGYTF.

This chain links TRBV29-1 with TRBJ1-1; 8 nucleotides match TRBD1. Germline V gives CDR1 SQVTM, CDR2 ANQGSEA. This CDR3 spans 14 amino acids. With V trimmed by 7 bases and J by 7 bases, 14 bases remained unmatched. CDR3 bases: TGCAGCGCAGGGGGCCTAGGGGGGGGGCTTGAAGCTTTCTTT. It is translated as CSAGGLGGGLEAFF.

The chain has TRBV19 and TRBJ2-7; the D gene is possibly TRBD1 (6 bases). Germline-derived CDR1 and CDR2 are LNHDA and SQIVND (reference sequence). The length of the CDR3 is 13 residues. The V end lost 5 bases, the J end lost 9 bases, and 17 bases lay between the germline ends. Here the CDR3 reads CASSQLQGFGQYF. The DNA for the CDR3 is TGTGCCAGTAGTCAACTTCAGGGGTTCGGGCAGTACTTC.

This clone was counted a single time. This chain uses TRBV11-2 with TRBJ1-1; no clear D. This CDR3 contains 13 residues. The V and J ends lost 3 bases and 1 base respectively, with 6 bases between them. Germline V gives CDR1 SGHAT, CDR2 FQNNGV. The CDR3 DNA reads TGTGCCAGCAGCTTCGAAGAGAACACTGAAGCTTTCTTT. This sequence encodes CASSFEENTEAFF.

CDR3 region: CSASIGYEQYF. In nucleotides, the CDR3 is TGCAGTGCTTCAATTGGCTACGAGCAGTACTTC. This sequence joins TRBV20-1 and TRBJ2-7; no clear D. The CDR3 loop spans 11 amino acids. Per germline, CDR1 DFQATT and CDR2 SNEGSKA (reference sequence). The germline V and J ends were trimmed by 5 bases and 3 bases, with 8 bases remaining between them.

This chain links TRBV7-2 with TRBJ2-3; D not resolved. Germline CDR1 is SGHTA and CDR2 is FQGNSA. The CDR3 sequence is 12 residues long. V was trimmed by 3 bases and J by 5 bases, leaving 6 bases between them. The CDR3 DNA reads TGTGCCAGCAGCTTTGTGAGAGATACGCAGTATTTT. This gives the protein CASSFVRDTQYF.

This clone was recorded a few times. The gene calls are TRBV6-1 and TRBJ1-3; possible D gene TRBD1, 5 bases. Germline CDR1 MNHNS, CDR2 SASEGT. Trimming removed 6 bases at V and 0 bases at J, with 12 bases between. The CDR3 has 15 amino acids. For the CDR3, the DNA is TGTGCCAGCAGGTTGGACACGAGCTCTGGAAACACCATATATTTT. The encoded protein is CASRLDTSSGNTIYF.

V gene TRBV5-6 combines with J gene TRBJ1-2, with D perhaps TRBD1 (6 bases). The CDR3 spans 12 residues. V shed 5 bases and J shed 8 bases, with 13 bases lying between them. The germline V gene encodes CDR1 SGHDT and CDR2 YYEEEE. The CDR3 loop reads CASRQGQGGYTF. Here the CDR3 DNA reads TGTGCCAGCAGGCAGGGTCAGGGGGGCTACACCTTC. The full variable domain, its missing parts supplied by reference TRBV5-6 and TRBJ1-2, is DAGVTQSPTHLIKTRGQQVTLRCSPKSGHDTVSWYQQALGQGPQFIFQYYEEEERQRGNFPDRFSGHQFPNYSSELNVNALLLGDSALYLCASRQGQGGYTFGSGTRLTVV.

Concerning this clone: Within the sample, other DNA sequences also encode this same CDR3. This CDR3 reads CAWSVRYEQYF. The CDR3 DNA follows: TGTGCCTGGAGTGTTAGGTACGAGCAGTACTTC. The chain couples TRBV30 to TRBJ2-7; D is undetermined. V was clipped by 0 bases and J by 4 bases, with 4 bases between them. The CDR3 extends over 11 amino acids. Germline V gene data show CDR1 as GTSNPN and CDR2 as SVGIG (reference sequence). Supplemented by reference TRBV30 and TRBJ2-7, the full variable domain reads SQTIHQWPATLVQPVGSPLSLECTVEGTSNPNLYWYRQAAGRGLQLLFYSVGIGQISSEVPQNLSASRPQDRQFILSSKKLLLSDSGFYLCAWSVRYEQYFGPGTRLTVT.

The rearrangement uses TRBV7-2 and TRBJ2-2, with 9 bases fitting TRBD1. The trim removed 6 bases at V and 1 base at J, leaving 3 bases unmatched. CDR3 length equals 15 residues. Germline lookup yields CDR1 SGHTA and CDR2 FQGNSA. CDR3 nucleotides: TGTGCCAGCAGACAGGGACAGGGGAACACCGGGGAGCTGTTTTTT. This codes for CASRQGQGNTGELFF.

This clone showed up just a few times. J is TRBJ1-2 and V is TRBV4-3; the match to TRBD1 covers 7 bases. Trimming cost V 3 bases and J 3 bases; bases outside gene matches: 16. This CDR3 spans 18 amino acids. Germline V CDR1 and CDR2: LGHNA, YSLEER. As DNA, the CDR3 is TGCGCCAGCAGCCACGATACAGGGGACTCACGTGTGTACTATGGCTACACCTTC. It yields the protein CASSHDTGDSRVYYGYTF.

This sequence joins TRBV5-1 and TRBJ1-2, with 8 bases matching TRBD1. The junction had 10 bases not matched to a gene; V was cut back by 0 bases and J by 3 bases. The CDR3 contains 17 residues. CDR1 is SGHRS, CDR2 YFSETQ, per germline. CDR3 residues: CASSLGGQEAGDYGYTF. The DNA for the CDR3 is TGCGCCAGCAGCTTGGGGGGACAGGAGGCAGGGGACTATGGCTACACCTTC.

V gene TRBV28 combines with J gene TRBJ1-3; unclear D gene. CDR1 and CDR2 from the germline V gene are MDHEN and SYDVKM. V was cut by 6 bases and J by 1 base, with 16 bases left in between. The CDR3 covers 16 residues. CDR3 region: CASSPLSFYSGNTIYF. Here the CDR3 DNA reads TGTGCCAGCAGCCCCCTGAGTTTTTATTCTGGAAACACCATATATTTT.

The chain combines TRBV5-7 with TRBJ1-6; D is perhaps TRBD1 (6 bases). TRBV5-7 is given ORF status, its function remaining uncertain. This CDR3 region has 19 residues. Trimming took 2 bases from V and 2 from J, leaving 20 bases between them. Written as DNA, the CDR3 is TGTGCCAGCAGCTTCTGGGGGGCACCCCAAGACCCCTATAATTCACCCCTCCACTTT. Protein sequence: CASSFWGAPQDPYNSPLHF.

The rearrangement joins TRBV27 to TRBJ2-1; no definite D call. The CDR3 spans 15 residues. V was clipped by 10 bases and J by 0 bases, with 16 bases between them. Looked up from germline, CDR1 is MNHEY and CDR2 is SMNVEV (reference sequence). As DNA, the CDR3 is TGTGCCACCACACCCTCGTGGGTCTCCTACAATGAGCAGTTCTTC. Protein product: CATTPSWVSYNEQFF.

This clone appeared once. CDR3 sequence (DNA): TGTGCCAGCAGCTTAGGGGGCGCCAGCCAAGAGACCCAGTACTTC. Amino acid sequence: CASSLGGASQETQYF. This chain connects TRBV7-2 to TRBJ2-5, with D possibly matching TRBD1 (5 bases). The CDR3 extends over 15 amino acids. Per the germline V gene, CDR1 is SGHTA and CDR2 is FQGNSA. Trimming removed 1 base at V and 1 base at J, with 10 bases between.

This chain joins TRBV7-9 and TRBJ1-1, with TRBD1 as a possible D gene (6 bases). Germline V gives CDR1 SEHNR, CDR2 FQNEAQ (reference sequence). V lost 1 base, J lost 3 bases, and 9 bases lay in between. This CDR3 has 14 residues. CDR3 amino acids: CASSLEGGYTEAFF. The DNA for the CDR3 is TGTGCCAGCAGCTTAGAGGGGGGCTACACTGAAGCTTTCTTT.

This clone appeared once. CDR3 loop: CAISEQDLRTGVGRPFF. The CDR3 DNA reads as TGTGCCATCAGTGAACAGGACCTGAGGACAGGGGTGGGGCGGCCGTTCTTC. The chain links TRBV10-3 to TRBJ2-1; 9 nucleotides line up with TRBD1. Germline CDR1 ENHRY, CDR2 SYGVKD. CDR3 size: 17 residues. V lost 3 bases to trimming and J lost 15 bases; unmatched junction nucleotides: 21.

With regard to this clone: The same CDR3 is also encoded by other DNA sequences in this sample. The rearrangement uses TRBV4-2 and TRBJ2-7; D assignment may be TRBD1 or TRBD2 (7 bases each). V was trimmed by 0 bases and J by 3 bases, leaving 21 bases between them. Germline CDR1 LGHNA, CDR2 YNFKEQ. The CDR3 loop spans 18 amino acids. The CDR3 nucleotides read TGTGCCAGCAGCCAAGAGGTTATCCCAGGGGGGGTCAACTACGAGCAGTACTTC. Protein: CASSQEVIPGGVNYEQYF.

This chain connects TRBV11-2 to TRBJ1-1; D unclear. Germline CDR1 reads SGHAT; CDR2 reads FQNNGV. The length of the CDR3 is 13 residues. Trimming cost V 1 base and J 3 bases, with 6 bases left between them. CDR3 sequence: CASSLAIYTEAFF. For the CDR3, the DNA is TGTGCCAGCAGCTTAGCGATATACACTGAAGCTTTCTTT. The complete variable domain, with remaining parts taken from reference TRBV11-2 and TRBJ1-1, reads EAGVAQSPRYKIIEKRQSVAFWCNPISGHATLYWYQQILGQGPKLLIQFQNNGVVDDSQLPKDRFSAERLKGVDSTLKIQPAKLEDSAVYLCASSLAIYTEAFFGQGTRLTVV.

The chain has TRBV6-6 and TRBJ2-7; TRBD1 might be the D (5 bases). This CDR3 has 15 residues. Trimming cost V 6 bases and J 5 bases, with 20 bases left between them. Germline V gene sequence: CDR1 MNHNY, CDR2 SVGAGI (reference sequence). The CDR3 is CASSRKPQGFNEQYF. For the CDR3, the DNA is TGTGCCAGCAGCCGAAAACCCCAGGGTTTCAACGAGCAGTACTTC.

The J gene is TRBJ1-5, the V gene TRBV10-3, with D possibly being TRBD1 (6 bases). V was clipped by 4 bases and J by 7 bases, with 11 bases between them. The CDR3 is 13 residues long. Germline V lookup: CDR1 ENHRY, CDR2 SYGVKD. The CDR3 bases are TGTGCCATCAGTGGCTCAGGGGACCAGCCCCAGCATTTT. As protein: CAISGSGDQPQHF.

This CDR3 is CASRIIGRNEQFF. CDR3 sequence (DNA): TGTGCCAGCAGGATCATTGGGCGGAATGAGCAGTTCTTC. The chain carries TRBV5-4 and TRBJ2-1; D not resolved. Trimming left V 5 bases short and J 7 bases short, with 13 bases between. Germline lookup yields CDR1 SGHNT and CDR2 YYREEE (reference sequence). The CDR3 spans 13 residues.

This clone appeared a few times. The chain recombines TRBV27 with TRBJ1-6; possible D gene TRBD1, 6 bases. CDR3 size: 17 residues. Trimming shortened V by 3 bases and J by 7 bases, and 19 bases separated the two germline ends. Germline CDR1 MNHEY, CDR2 SMNVEV (reference sequence). CDR3 loop: CASSLGARGRTNSPLHF. CDR3 bases: TGTGCCAGCAGTTTGGGGGCCAGGGGTCGAACCAATTCACCCCTCCACTTT.

V gene TRBV28 combines with J gene TRBJ2-7; TRBD1 might be the D (5 bases). Germline V gives CDR1 MDHEN, CDR2 SYDVKM. The ends were cut back, 2 bases at V and 2 bases at J, with 10 bases in the middle. The CDR3 totals 14 residues. CDR3 protein: CASSLQGSAYEQYF. For the CDR3, the DNA is TGTGCCAGCAGTTTACAGGGCTCGGCCTACGAGCAGTACTTC.

This clone was counted a single time. This sequence joins TRBV2 and TRBJ2-7, with TRBD1 identical over 10 bases. J lost 1 base, V lost 5 bases, and 2 bases had no gene match. There are 14 residues in the CDR3. CDR1 is SNHLY, CDR2 FYNNEI, per germline. The CDR3 DNA follows: TGTGCCAGCAGTTGGGACAGGGGATCCTACGAGCAGTACTTC. It translates to CASSWDRGSYEQYF.

The chain recombines TRBV6-1 with TRBJ1-2; TRBD1 is a possible D gene (6 bases). The CDR3 length is 15 residues. V was clipped by 1 base and J by 3 bases, with 12 bases between them. Germline V gene sequence: CDR1 MNHNS, CDR2 SASEGT. The CDR3 DNA follows: TGTGCCAGCAGTGAAGGGTCGCCAGGGGACTATGGCTACACCTTC. It translates to CASSEGSPGDYGYTF.

This clone was observed a single time. The rearrangement joins TRBV6-5 to TRBJ1-3; D uncertain. Germline loops: CDR1 MNHEY, CDR2 SVGAGI. The CDR3 is 14 residues long. Deletions cut 2 bases from V and 4 bases from J, with 9 bases between. The CDR3 DNA follows: TGTGCCAGCAGTTACCGGGGTTGGGGAAACACCATATATTTT. Translated: CASSYRGWGNTIYF.

V is TRBV19 and J is TRBJ1-2, with 8 bases that match TRBD1. Trimming cost V 6 bases and J 4 bases; bases outside gene matches: 7. Per germline, CDR1 LNHDA and CDR2 SQIVND (reference sequence). This CDR3 contains 14 residues. The CDR3 nucleotides read TGTGCCAGTAGCCCGGACAGGGTAGGCTATGGCTACACCTTC. The encoded protein is CASSPDRVGYGYTF.

The CDR3 sequence is CASSSSNRGLASGELFF. The CDR3 region has the DNA TGTGCCAGCAGCTCCTCCAACAGGGGATTGGCTAGCGGGGAGCTGTTTTTT. This chain links TRBV7-3 with TRBJ2-2; 7 bases match TRBD1. The CDR3 has 17 residues. Germline V gene lookup returns CDR1 SGHTA and CDR2 FQGTGA. V was clipped by 4 bases and J by 7 bases; unmatched bases: 15. The full variable domain, its missing parts supplied by reference TRBV7-3 and TRBJ2-2, is GAGVSQTPSNKVTEKGKYVELRCDPISGHTALYWYRQSLGQGPEFLIYFQGTGAADDSGLPNDRFFAVRPEGSVSTLKIQRTERGDSAVYLCASSSSNRGLASGELFFGEGSRLTVL.

The chain has TRBV21-1 and TRBJ1-3. TRBV21-1 counts as a pseudogene. CDR3 length: 19 amino acids. CDR3 sequence reads: CASSKAGKLEDSSGNTIYF. Written as DNA, the CDR3 is TGTGCCAGCAGTAAAGCAGGGAAACTTGAGGATAGCTCTGGAAACACCATATATTTT.